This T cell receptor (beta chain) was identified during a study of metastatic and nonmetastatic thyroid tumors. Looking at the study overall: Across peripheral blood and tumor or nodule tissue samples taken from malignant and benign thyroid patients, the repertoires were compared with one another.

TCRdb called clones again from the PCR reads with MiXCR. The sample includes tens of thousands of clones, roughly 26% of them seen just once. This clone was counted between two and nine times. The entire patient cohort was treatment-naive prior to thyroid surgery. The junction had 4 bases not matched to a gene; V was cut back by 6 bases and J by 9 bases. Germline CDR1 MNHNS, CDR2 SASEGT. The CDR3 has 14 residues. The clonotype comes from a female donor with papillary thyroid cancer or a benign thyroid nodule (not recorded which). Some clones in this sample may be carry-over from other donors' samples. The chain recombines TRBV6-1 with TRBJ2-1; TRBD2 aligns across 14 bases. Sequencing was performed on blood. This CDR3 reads CASRPGLAGAEQFF. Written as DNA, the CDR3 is TGTGCCAGCAGACCGGGACTAGCGGGAGCTGAGCAGTTCTTC.